This TCR beta chain emerged from a study of OX40 agonist ivuxolimab in advanced cancers. Study information: Treatment received earlier with anti-PD-1, anti-PD-L1 or anti-CTLA-4 agents was allowed, and approximately 44% had some.

Patients were ruled out by autoimmune disease history or systemic immunosuppression. CDR1 SGHRS and CDR2 YFSETQ come from the germline V gene. Trimming cost V 0 bases and J 4 bases; bases outside gene matches: 9. The CDR3 runs 17 residues. Study-level points and caveats: CD4+ and CD8+ T cells in blood underwent clonal expansion by week 6 at 0.1 to 3.0 mg/kg.

This table comes from immunoSEQ multiplex PCR, and its TCRdb copy is limited to in-frame clones, with some not included. The sample lists 15,000 to 20,000 clones; approximately 80% were seen once. Relative to its sample, this clone is medium-sized. Its antigen remains unidentified. The specimen comprised CD4+ or CD8+ T cells sorted from blood, sampled in a trial of the OX40 agonist ivuxolimab. This sequence joins TRBV5-1 and TRBJ2-1, with 8 nucleotides matching TRBD2. The sequence came from an adult with an advanced solid tumor such as melanoma, head and neck, liver or kidney cancer. The CDR3 protein is CASSLVSGLGFYNEQFF. CDR3 in DNA: TGCGCCAGCAGCTTGGTCTCGGGACTAGGGTTTTACAATGAGCAGTTCTTC. The full variable domain, rest sourced from reference TRBV5-1 and TRBJ2-1, is KAGVTQTPRYLIKTRGQQVTLSCSPISGHRSVSWYQQTPGQGLQFLFEYFSETQRNKGNFPGRFSGRQFSNSRSEMNVSTLELGDSALYLCASSLVSGLGFYNEQFFGPGTRLTVL.